This is a list of T cell receptor beta chains from one sample in a study of blood T cell repertoires in COVID-19. Method: immunoSEQ multiplex PCR; TCRdb's copy keeps in-frame clones and lacks some. This repertoire shows about 74,000 clones, around four fifths found once; its top ten account for about a third. Specimen: peripheral blood. These receptors all come from a man aged 65-85 years with acute or convalescent COVID-19. Each CDR3 is given with its conserved first and last residue. A D gene is named only where the DNA matches it firmly. Not every row has a clone size; where given, it reads once, few, many or a size class.

TRBD1 TRBJ1-1 - TRBV5-4 CASSQGQGTSEAFF TGTGCCAGCAGCCAGGGACAGGGGACGAGTGAAGCTTTCTTT
TRBD2 TRBJ2-5 - TRBV6-6 CASSLGGFATQETQYF TGTGCCAGCAGTTTGGGGGGGTTTGCCACCCAAGAGACCCAGTACTTC
TRBD1 TRBJ2-6 - TRBV19 CASLRDREGSGANVLTF TGTGCCAGCCTCCGGGACAGGGAAGGGTCTGGGGCCAACGTCCTGACTTTC
TRBD2 TRBJ2-1 few TRBV11-2 CASSLWSGENEQFF TGTGCCAGCAGCTTGTGGAGCGGGGAAAATGAGCAGTTCTTC
TRBD1 TRBJ2-2 - TRBV24-1 CATSDQTGAAGELFF TGTGCCACCAGTGACCAAACAGGGGCGGCCGGGGAGCTGTTTTTT
TRBD1 TRBJ2-7 - TRBV5-6 CASSEYYRGVTYEQYF TGTGCCAGCAGCGAGTATTACAGGGGGGTGACCTACGAGCAGTACTTC
TRBD2 TRBJ2-1 - TRBV9 CASSVDLAAYNEQFF TGTGCCAGCAGCGTAGATCTAGCGGCTTACAATGAGCAGTTCTTC
TRBD2 TRBJ2-5 - TRBV6-2/TRBV6-3 CASSPWTGGETQYF TGTGCCAGCAGCCCCTGGACGGGAGGGGAGACCCAGTACTTC
- TRBJ2-2 - TRBV15 CATSRQTGGNTGELFF TGTGCCACCAGCAGGCAGACAGGTGGAAATACCGGGGAGCTGTTTTTT
- TRBJ2-7 once TRBV10-2 CASGWEQYF TGCGCCAGCGGCTGGGAGCAGTACTTC
- TRBJ2-1 - TRBV11-2 CASSLRAGTYNEQFF TGTGCCAGCAGCTTACGAGCGGGGACATACAATGAGCAGTTCTTC
TRBD2 TRBJ2-1 - TRBV2 CASSGGLAGYNEQFF TGTGCCAGCAGTGGAGGACTAGCGGGTTACAATGAGCAGTTCTTC
TRBD1 TRBJ1-5 once TRBV5-1 CASSSQGLGQPQHF TGCGCCAGCAGCTCACAGGGGTTGGGGCAGCCCCAGCATTTT
TRBD1 TRBJ2-7 - TRBV29-1 CSVEGFETGAEQYF TGCAGCGTTGAAGGATTCGAGACAGGGGCCGAGCAGTACTTC
TRBD1 TRBJ2-7 - TRBV12-3/TRBV12-4 CASSKQGFYEQYF TGTGCCAGCAGCAAACAGGGGTTCTACGAGCAGTACTTC
- TRBJ2-7 - TRBV19 CASSDAGGGRTYEQYF TGTGCCAGTAGCGATGCAGGAGGCGGCAGAACCTACGAGCAGTACTTC
TRBD2 TRBJ2-7 once TRBV27 CASSLGPGGYEQYF TGTGCCAGCAGTTTGGGTCCCGGGGGGTACGAGCAGTACTTC
TRBD1 TRBJ2-3 - TRBV28 CASSYEGQGGDTQYF TGTGCCAGCAGTTATGAGGGACAGGGGGGAGATACGCAGTATTTT
TRBD1 TRBJ1-2 few TRBV27 CASSSGTGNYGYTF TGTGCCAGCAGCTCCGGGACAGGGAACTATGGCTACACCTTC
- TRBJ2-3 - TRBV5-1 CASSLGPSAPTDTQYF TGCGCCAGCAGCTTGGGGCCCTCCGCCCCCACAGATACGCAGTATTTT
- TRBJ2-6 - TRBV3-1/TRBV3-2 CASSPSGANVLTF TGTGCCAGCAGCCCGTCTGGGGCCAACGTCCTGACTTTC
TRBD1 TRBJ2-5 - TRBV7-9 CASSLARGGSQETQYF TGTGCCAGCAGCTTAGCGCGAGGGGGCTCCCAAGAGACCCAGTACTTC
- TRBJ2-3 - TRBV10-3 CAIRGSGTDTQYF TGTGCCATCAGAGGTAGCGGCACAGATACGCAGTATTTT
- TRBJ2-5 - TRBV14 CASSLSAQVRAQYF TGTGCCAGCAGCTTGTCGGCACAAGTACGGGCCCAGTACTTC
- TRBJ2-3 - TRBV7-9 CASSLSGALGDTQYF TGTGCCAGCAGCTTATCAGGGGCGCTAGGGGATACGCAGTATTTT
- TRBJ1-2 once TRBV18 CASSHWDNPTRGGYTF TGTGCCAGCTCTCACTGGGACAACCCAACACGGGGTGGCTACACCTTC
- TRBJ1-2 - TRBV28 CASSSSLYGYTF TGTGCCAGCAGTTCCTCTCTCTATGGCTACACCTTC
TRBD1 TRBJ1-1 - TRBV5-1 CASSPRTGTGTEAFF TGCGCCAGCAGCCCACGGACAGGGACAGGCACTGAAGCTTTCTTT
- TRBJ1-1 - TRBV3-1/TRBV3-2 CASSQDPGTEAFF TGTGCCAGCAGCCAAGATCCGGGGACTGAAGCTTTCTTT
- TRBJ2-4 - TRBV3-1/TRBV3-2 CASSQTRDAKNIQYF TGTGCCAGCAGCCAGACTAGGGATGCCAAAAACATTCAGTACTTC
TRBD1 TRBJ2-6 once TRBV28 CASRQEDRGSGANVLTF TGTGCCAGCAGGCAAGAGGACAGGGGCTCTGGGGCCAACGTCCTGACTTTC
TRBD1 TRBJ1-2 - TRBV7-2 CASSLGTGGWRGYTF TGTGCCAGCAGCTTAGGGACAGGGGGCTGGAGAGGCTACACCTTC
TRBD1 TRBJ2-5 - TRBV5-1 CASSVQGAGETQYF TGCGCCAGCAGTGTACAGGGGGCAGGGGAGACCCAGTACTTC
TRBD1 TRBJ1-6 - TRBV18 CASSPETGRGYNSPLHF TGTGCCAGCTCCCCCGAGACAGGGAGAGGGTATAATTCACCCCTCCACTTT
TRBD1 TRBJ2-7 - TRBV6-6 CASSYDTGRGREQYF TGTGCCAGCAGTTACGACACCGGCAGGGGGCGGGAGCAGTACTTC
- TRBJ1-1 - TRBV14 CASSPTVYTEAFF TGTGCCAGCAGCCCGACAGTTTACACTGAAGCTTTCTTT
- TRBJ1-4 - TRBV6-6 CASRRPATNEKLFF TGTGCCAGCAGGAGGCCTGCAACTAATGAAAAACTGTTTTTT
- TRBJ2-7 - TRBV11-3 CATSEGPTHEQYF TGTGCCACCTCGGAGGGTCCGACCCACGAGCAGTACTTC
TRBD1 TRBJ2-1 - TRBV19 CASSDALNTGTGNEQFF TGTGCCAGTAGCGACGCCCTTAACACCGGGACAGGCAATGAGCAGTTCTTC
- TRBJ1-1 - TRBV11-3 CASRDSPSTEAFF TGTGCCAGCAGGGACAGCCCGAGCACTGAAGCTTTCTTT
TRBD2 TRBJ2-7 - TRBV5-1 CASSLDARGAYEQYF TGCGCCAGCAGCTTGGACGCCCGGGGGGCCTACGAGCAGTACTTC
TRBD2 TRBJ2-7 - TRBV11-2 CASSWGGTYEQYF TGTGCCAGCAGCTGGGGGGGGACCTACGAGCAGTACTTC
- TRBJ2-1 - TRBV21-1 CASSAQGDNEQFF TGTGCCAGCAGCGCCCAGGGGGACAATGAGCAGTTCTTC
- TRBJ2-5 - TRBV5-4 CASSLGGGRSQETQYF TGTGCCAGCAGCTTGGGAGGTGGCCGATCCCAAGAGACCCAGTACTTC
- TRBJ2-7 - TRBV6-5 CASQRQGGSYEQYF TGTGCCAGCCAACGACAGGGAGGATCCTACGAGCAGTACTTC
- TRBJ2-5 - TRBV7-2 CASSLPKSGSGFGRETQYF TGTGCCAGCAGCTTACCCAAAAGTGGATCAGGATTTGGTCGGGAGACCCAGTACTTC